A selection of T cell receptor beta chains follows, all from one sample in a study of blood T cell repertoires in COVID-19. Here immunoSEQ multiplex PCR was the method, and the copy in TCRdb shows in-frame clones only, minus some. The data contain 270,000 or so clones, 82% of them singletons. The material sequenced was peripheral blood. The receptors were gathered from a woman aged 18-29 years with acute or convalescent COVID-19. Each CDR3 is given with its conserved first and last residue. The order of the fields is D gene, V gene, J gene, clone size, CDR3 protein, CDR3 DNA. D genes are given only for firm matches. Clone size, where shown, is once, few, many, or a class for clones that have expanded.

NA	TRBV11-2	TRBJ2-1	NA	CASSLGTLSSYNEQFF	TGTGCCAGCAGCTTAGGAACCCTCAGCTCCTACAATGAGCAGTTCTTC
NA	TRBV18	TRBJ2-3	NA	CASSPAFSGTDTQYF	TGTGCCAGCTCACCCGCCTTTTCGGGCACAGATACGCAGTATTTT
TRBD2	TRBV19	TRBJ2-3	NA	CASSGTSGRTDTQYF	TGTGCCAGTAGCGGGACTAGCGGGAGGACAGATACGCAGTATTTT
TRBD1	TRBV23-1	TRBJ2-7	NA	CASSQALLPGGTYEQYF	TGCGCCAGCAGCCAAGCCTTACTGCCAGGGGGTACCTACGAGCAGTACTTC
NA	TRBV19	TRBJ1-1	NA	CASSELDTEAFF	TGTGCCAGTAGTGAACTCGACACTGAAGCTTTCTTT
TRBD2	TRBV28	TRBJ2-1	NA	CASSGRLAGFFGEQFF	TGTGCCAGCAGTGGACGGCTAGCGGGATTTTTCGGTGAGCAGTTCTTC
NA	TRBV18	TRBJ1-2	once	CASSPPTFSGERLGYTF	TGTGCCAGCTCACCACCAACTTTTAGCGGTGAACGGCTTGGCTACACCTTC
TRBD1	TRBV7-2	TRBJ1-1	NA	CASSTAGTGPRVAEAFF	TGTGCCAGCAGCACAGCCGGGACAGGGCCTAGGGTAGCTGAAGCTTTCTTT
TRBD1	TRBV29-1	TRBJ1-5	NA	CSVEDFVGQGAYSNQPQHF	TGCAGCGTTGAAGATTTTGTCGGGCAGGGGGCTTATAGCAATCAGCCCCAGCATTTT
NA	TRBV27	TRBJ2-3	NA	CASSFSGWGRSTDTQYF	TGTGCCAGCAGTTTTTCTGGGTGGGGCAGAAGCACAGATACGCAGTATTTT
TRBD1	TRBV7-9	TRBJ2-7	NA	CASRSGTGYLEQYF	TGTGCCAGCAGGTCCGGGACAGGCTATCTCGAGCAGTACTTC
TRBD1	TRBV18	TRBJ2-3	NA	CASTLNRGYTDTQYF	TGTGCCAGCACTTTAAACAGGGGCTACACAGATACGCAGTATTTT
TRBD2	TRBV6-2/TRBV6-3	TRBJ2-7	NA	CASSYGLAGYEQYF	TGTGCCAGCAGTTACGGGCTAGCGGGATACGAGCAGTACTTC
NA	TRBV27	TRBJ1-4	NA	CASSSFFATNEKLFF	TGTGCCAGCAGTTCCTTCTTTGCAACTAATGAAAAACTGTTTTTT
TRBD1	TRBV28	TRBJ1-3	NA	CASSRSGQGARGNTIYF	TGTGCCAGCAGCCGAAGCGGACAGGGGGCGAGGGGAAACACCATATATTTT
TRBD2	TRBV28	TRBJ2-1	NA	CASSPTDLAGGPSYNEQFF	TGTGCCAGCAGTCCCACAGATCTAGCGGGAGGGCCCTCCTACAATGAGCAGTTCTTC
NA	TRBV7-2	TRBJ2-7	once	CASSTRDEQYF	TGTGCCAGCAGCACGCGGGACGAGCAGTACTTC
TRBD2	TRBV5-1	TRBJ2-3	NA	CASSLGGTSSTDTQYF	TGCGCCAGCAGCTTGGGTGGGACTAGCAGCACAGATACGCAGTATTTT
NA	TRBV5-6	TRBJ1-1	NA	CASSPHRYMNTEAFF	TGTGCCAGCAGCCCCCACAGGTATATGAACACTGAAGCTTTCTTT
NA	TRBV2	TRBJ2-4	NA	CASRPERTDKNIQYF	TGTGCCAGCAGACCCGAACGGACAGACAAAAACATTCAGTACTTC
NA	TRBV27	TRBJ2-5	NA	CASSFQGQETQYF	TGTGCCAGCAGTTTCCAGGGGCAAGAGACCCAGTACTTC
NA	TRBV27	TRBJ2-2	NA	CASRGTWAPDTGELFF	TGTGCCAGCAGGGGGACTTGGGCGCCGGACACCGGGGAGCTGTTTTTT
NA	TRBV19	TRBJ1-5	NA	CASSTQDYSNQPQHF	TGTGCCAGTAGCACGCAGGATTATAGCAATCAGCCCCAGCATTTT
TRBD1	TRBV4-1	TRBJ1-2	once	CASSQGLGGTDYGYTF	TGCGCCAGCAGCCAAGGGCTCGGCGGGACAGATTATGGCTACACCTTC
NA	TRBV5-8	TRBJ2-3	NA	CASSLTDTQYF	TGTGCCAGCAGCCTGACAGATACGCAGTATTTT
NA	TRBV12-3/TRBV12-4	TRBJ2-1	NA	CASADITYNEQFF	TGTGCCAGCGCGGACATAACCTACAATGAGCAGTTCTTC
NA	TRBV30	TRBJ1-3	few	CAWSAKKTGSGNTIYF	TGTGCCTGGAGTGCGAAAAAGACAGGCTCTGGAAACACCATATATTTT
TRBD2	TRBV9	TRBJ2-2	NA	CASSAGLAGLKNTGELFF	TGTGCCAGCAGCGCGGGACTAGCGGGTCTGAAGAACACCGGGGAGCTGTTTTTT
TRBD2	TRBV11-2	TRBJ2-7	few	CASSLELAGGSYEQYF	TGTGCCAGCAGCTTAGAACTAGCGGGAGGTTCCTACGAGCAGTACTTC
NA	TRBV27	TRBJ1-4	NA	CASSLGGGRGYEKLFF	TGTGCCAGCAGTTTAGGGGGGGGCCGGGGGTATGAAAAACTGTTTTTT
NA	TRBV10-2	TRBJ2-7	NA	CASSLSNEQYF	TGCGCCAGCAGTCTTAGTAACGAGCAGTACTTC
NA	TRBV10-3	TRBJ1-5	NA	CAISESSPGFEPQHF	TGTGCCATCAGTGAGTCGTCCCCAGGGTTTGAGCCCCAGCATTTT
TRBD1	TRBV28	TRBJ1-2	few	CASSPGTGADYGYTF	TGTGCCAGCAGTCCCGGGACAGGGGCCGACTATGGCTACACCTTC
NA	TRBV6-5	TRBJ1-2	NA	CASPEGGGGWGYTF	TGTGCCAGCCCCGAGGGTGGCGGGGGTTGGGGCTACACCTTC
NA	TRBV29-1	TRBJ2-3	NA	CSVEDRSESTDTQYF	TGCAGCGTTGAAGATCGTAGCGAGAGCACAGATACGCAGTATTTT
TRBD1	TRBV9	TRBJ1-1	NA	CASSAVSGQGNTEAFF	TGTGCCAGCAGCGCCGTATCGGGACAGGGGAACACTGAAGCTTTCTTT
NA	TRBV6-5	TRBJ2-1	NA	CASSYNEDEQFF	TGTGCCAGCAGTTACAACGAGGATGAGCAGTTCTTC
NA	TRBV19	TRBJ2-7	NA	CASSGGISYEQYF	TGTGCCAGTAGTGGCGGAATCTCCTACGAGCAGTACTTC
TRBD1	TRBV24-1	TRBJ2-3	NA	CATSGTGGEDTQYF	TGTGCCACCAGCGGGACAGGGGGCGAAGATACGCAGTATTTT
NA	TRBV2	TRBJ1-2	NA	CASGTRANYGYTF	TGTGCCAGCGGGACAAGAGCTAACTATGGCTACACCTTC
TRBD2	TRBV3-1/TRBV3-2	TRBJ2-3	once	CASSQEGLAGGGTDTQYF	TGTGCCAGCAGCCAAGAGGGCCTAGCGGGGGGGGGCACAGATACGCAGTATTTT